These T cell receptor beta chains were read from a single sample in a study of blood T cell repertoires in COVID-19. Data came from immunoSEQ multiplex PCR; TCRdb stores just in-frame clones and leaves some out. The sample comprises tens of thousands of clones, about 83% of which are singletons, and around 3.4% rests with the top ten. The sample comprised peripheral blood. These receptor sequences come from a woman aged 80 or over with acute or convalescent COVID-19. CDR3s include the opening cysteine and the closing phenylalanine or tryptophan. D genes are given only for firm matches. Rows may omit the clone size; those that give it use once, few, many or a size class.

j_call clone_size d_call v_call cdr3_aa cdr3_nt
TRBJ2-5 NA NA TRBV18 CASSPNEEGQETQYF TGTGCCAGCTCACCAAATGAGGAGGGCCAAGAGACCCAGTACTTC
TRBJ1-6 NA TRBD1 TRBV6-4 CASSGEGGNSPLHF TGTGCCAGCAGTGGGGAAGGGGGCAATTCACCCCTCCACTTT
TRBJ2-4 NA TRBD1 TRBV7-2 CASRPTGEVIQYF TGTGCCAGCAGACCGACAGGGGAGGTCATTCAGTACTTC
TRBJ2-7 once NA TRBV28 CASSLRAGYYEQYF TGTGCCAGCAGTTTAAGAGCGGGTTACTACGAGCAGTACTTC
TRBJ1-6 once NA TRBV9 CASSGPIEGGSPLHF TGTGCCAGCAGCGGCCCGATCGAGGGAGGTTCACCCCTCCACTTT
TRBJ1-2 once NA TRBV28 CASSLVRAAENYGYTF TGTGCCAGCAGTTTAGTGCGGGCAGCAGAGAACTATGGCTACACCTTC
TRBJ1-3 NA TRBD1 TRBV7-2 CASSYRGLGGNTIYF TGTGCCAGCAGCTACAGGGGGCTAGGTGGAAACACCATATATTTT
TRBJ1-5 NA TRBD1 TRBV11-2 CASSLGIGGFDQPQHF TGTGCCAGCAGCTTAGGGATAGGGGGCTTCGATCAGCCCCAGCATTTT
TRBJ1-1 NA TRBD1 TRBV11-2 CASSPRQGAPTEAFF TGTGCCAGCAGCCCGCGACAGGGGGCGCCCACTGAAGCTTTCTTT
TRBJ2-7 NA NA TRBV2 CASREIGQSYEQYF TGTGCCAGCAGGGAAATCGGACAGTCCTACGAGCAGTACTTC
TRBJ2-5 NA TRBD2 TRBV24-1 CATSDSPAGGETQYF TGTGCCACCAGTGATTCACCGGCGGGGGGAGAGACCCAGTACTTC
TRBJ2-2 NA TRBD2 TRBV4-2 CASSLGTSGTNTGELFF TGTGCCAGCAGCCTAGGGACTAGCGGTACGAACACCGGGGAGCTGTTTTTT
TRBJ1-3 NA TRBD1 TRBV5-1 CASSLVGQTNTIYF TGCGCCAGCAGCTTGGTGGGACAGACAAACACCATATATTTT
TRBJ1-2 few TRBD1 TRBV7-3 CASSRKPGQGERNYGYTF TGTGCCAGCAGTCGAAAACCGGGACAGGGAGAAAGGAACTATGGCTACACCTTC
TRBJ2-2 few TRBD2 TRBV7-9 CASSRGIGLAATGELFF TGTGCCAGCAGCCGAGGGATCGGACTAGCAGCCACCGGGGAGCTGTTTTTT
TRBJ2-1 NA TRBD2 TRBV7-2 CASSSSSGRGGNNEQFF TGTGCCAGCAGCTCTTCTAGCGGGAGGGGGGGGAACAATGAGCAGTTCTTC
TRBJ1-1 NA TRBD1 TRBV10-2 CASRQQGTITEAFF TGCGCCAGCAGACAACAGGGGACCATCACTGAAGCTTTCTTT
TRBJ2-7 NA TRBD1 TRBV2 CASRGDRLYEQYF TGTGCCAGCAGGGGGGACAGACTCTACGAGCAGTACTTC
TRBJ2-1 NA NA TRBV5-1 CASSLVENNEQFF TGCGCCAGCAGCTTGGTGGAGAACAATGAGCAGTTCTTC
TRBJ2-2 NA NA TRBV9 CASKGAFPTGELFF TGTGCCAGCAAGGGAGCATTCCCCACCGGGGAGCTGTTTTTT
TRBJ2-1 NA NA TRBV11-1 CASSSRTAASEFF TGTGCCAGCAGCTCCCGAACGGCGGCGTCCGAGTTCTTC
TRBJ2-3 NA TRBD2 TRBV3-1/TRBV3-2 CASSPGTSGRYTQYF TGTGCCAGCAGCCCGGGCACTAGCGGGAGATATACGCAGTATTTT
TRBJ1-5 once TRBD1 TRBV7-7 CASSLEWGTGGNQPQHF TGTGCCAGCAGCTTAGAGTGGGGGACAGGTGGGAATCAGCCCCAGCATTTT
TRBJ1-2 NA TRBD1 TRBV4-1 CASSQVTGEYGYTF TGCGCCAGCAGCCAAGTAACAGGGGAGTATGGCTACACCTTC
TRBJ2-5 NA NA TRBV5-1 CASSLDAVDKETQYF TGCGCCAGCAGCTTGGACGCGGTGGACAAAGAGACCCAGTACTTC
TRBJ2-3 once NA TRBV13 CASSQVDPAGTDTQYF TGTGCCAGCAGCCAAGTAGACCCGGCGGGCACAGATACGCAGTATTTT
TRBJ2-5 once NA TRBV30 CAWSQRGPQYF TGTGCCTGGAGTCAACGCGGCCCCCAGTACTTC
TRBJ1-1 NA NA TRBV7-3 CASALTGTTGGEAFF TGTGCCAGCGCTCTCACAGGGACCACAGGAGGTGAAGCTTTCTTT
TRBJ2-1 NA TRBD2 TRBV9 CASSVVSGNYNEQFF TGTGCCAGCAGCGTAGTGAGCGGGAACTACAATGAGCAGTTCTTC
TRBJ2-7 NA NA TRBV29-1 CSVQGSTYEQYF TGCAGCGTACAGGGATCAACCTACGAGCAGTACTTC
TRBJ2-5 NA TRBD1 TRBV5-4 CASSHQTGGGGETQYF TGTGCCAGCAGCCACCAGACAGGGGGAGGGGGAGAGACCCAGTACTTC
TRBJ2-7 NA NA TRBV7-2 CASSLQTGSYEQYF TGTGCCAGCAGCTTACAGACAGGATCCTACGAGCAGTACTTC
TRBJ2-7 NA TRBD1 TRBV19 CASSGYGTGAYEQYF TGTGCCAGTAGTGGTTATGGGACAGGGGCCTACGAGCAGTACTTC
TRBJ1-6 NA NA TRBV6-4 CASSVYQGSPLHF TGTGCCAGCAGCGTCTACCAGGGGTCACCCCTCCACTTT
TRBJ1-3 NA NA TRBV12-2 CASRPQGQGSGNTIYF TGTGCAAGTCGTCCACAGGGACAAGGTTCTGGAAACACCATATATTTT
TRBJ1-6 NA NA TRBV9 CASSGQESSYNSPLHF TGTGCCAGCAGCGGACAGGAGAGCTCCTATAATTCACCCCTCCACTTT
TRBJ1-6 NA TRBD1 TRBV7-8 CASSLRDQGAPNSPLHF TGTGCCAGCAGCTTACGGGATCAGGGGGCTCCTAATTCACCCCTCCACTTT
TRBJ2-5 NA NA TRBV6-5 CASSQRADRETQYF TGTGCCAGCAGCCAAAGAGCGGACCGGGAGACCCAGTACTTC
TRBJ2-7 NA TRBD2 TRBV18 CASSPPGLPSKQYF TGTGCCAGCTCACCACCGGGACTACCCTCAAAGCAGTACTTC
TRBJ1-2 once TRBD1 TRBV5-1 CASSLVGQGWIGYTF TGCGCCAGCAGCTTGGTGGGACAGGGTTGGATTGGCTACACCTTC
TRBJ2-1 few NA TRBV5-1 CASSLAPGLTYNEQFF TGCGCCAGCAGCTTGGCCCCGGGACTTACCTACAATGAGCAGTTCTTC
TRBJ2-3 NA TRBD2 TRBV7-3 CASSLDLVGLAGDTQYF TGTGCCAGCAGCTTAGATCTAGTGGGACTAGCGGGAGATACGCAGTATTTT
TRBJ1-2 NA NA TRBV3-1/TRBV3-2 CASSQEQVYGYTF TGTGCCAGCAGCCAAGAACAAGTCTATGGCTACACCTTC
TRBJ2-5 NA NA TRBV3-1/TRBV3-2 CASSQSQQETQYF TGTGCCAGCAGCCAATCCCAGCAAGAGACCCAGTACTTC
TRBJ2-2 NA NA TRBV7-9 CASSLDGGTGELFF TGTGCCAGCAGCTTAGACGGGGGCACCGGGGAGCTGTTTTTT
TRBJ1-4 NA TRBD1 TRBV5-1 CASSRQGSEKLFF TGCGCCAGCAGCAGACAGGGGAGTGAAAAACTGTTTTTT
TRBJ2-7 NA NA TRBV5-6 CASSLIGTQGLEQYF TGTGCCAGCAGCTTGATTGGGACTCAAGGGCTCGAGCAGTACTTC
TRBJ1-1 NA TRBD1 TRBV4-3 CASSQDPGTGGFMNTEAFF TGCGCCAGCAGCCAAGATCCGGGGACAGGGGGTTTCATGAACACTGAAGCTTTCTTT
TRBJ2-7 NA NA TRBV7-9 CASSLRQDSHEQYF TGTGCCAGCAGCCTGCGACAGGACAGCCACGAGCAGTACTTC
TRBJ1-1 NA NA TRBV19 CASKQYMNTEAFF TGTGCCAGTAAACAGTACATGAACACTGAAGCTTTCTTT
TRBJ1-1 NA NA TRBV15 CATSRDHIGGAEAFF TGTGCCACCAGCAGAGATCATATTGGGGGCGCTGAAGCTTTCTTT
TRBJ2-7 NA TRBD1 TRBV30 CAFTPGTGVGYEQYF TGTGCCTTCACCCCCGGGACAGGGGTGGGATACGAGCAGTACTTC
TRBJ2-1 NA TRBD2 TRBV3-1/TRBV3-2 CASNRRSGGYNEQFF TGTGCCAGCAACCGACGAAGCGGGGGGTACAATGAGCAGTTCTTC
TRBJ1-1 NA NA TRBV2 CASSDGRGTEAFF TGTGCCAGCAGTGACGGCCGGGGCACTGAAGCTTTCTTT
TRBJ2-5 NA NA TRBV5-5 CASSLARGRRETQYF TGTGCCAGCAGCTTGGCGCGGGGCAGGCGAGAGACCCAGTACTTC